Following are 13 T cell receptor beta chains from one sample sequenced in a study of blood T cell repertoires in COVID-19. Data came from immunoSEQ multiplex PCR; TCRdb stores just in-frame clones and leaves some out. Of 120,000 to 150,000 clones listed, roughly 89% are singletons. Input material: peripheral blood. The receptors stem from a woman aged 50 to 60 with acute or convalescent COVID-19.

The chain is built from TRBV3-1 (or the pseudogene TRBV3-2) and TRBJ2-2; 11 nucleotides line up with TRBD2. Trimming removed 3 bases from V and 1 base from J; junction bases left unmatched: 7. Germline lookup yields CDR1 LGHDT and CDR2 YNNKEL (reference sequence). The CDR3 spans 18 residues. The CDR3 DNA sequence: TGTGCCAGCAGCCAGCCGGGACTAGCGGTACTGAACACCGGGGAGCTGTTTTTT. This sequence encodes CASSQPGLAVLNTGELFF.

The chain is built from TRBV30 and TRBJ1-4; TRBD1 matches 12 bases. Germline CDR1 reads GTSNPN; CDR2 reads SVGIG (reference sequence). V was clipped by 7 bases and J by 8 bases; unmatched bases: 5. This CDR3 region has 13 residues. CDR3 region: CASRDRGLEKLFF. The DNA for the CDR3 is TGTGCCTCCCGGGACAGGGGGCTAGAAAAACTGTTTTTT.

The gene calls are TRBV6-5 and TRBJ2-7; TRBD2 aligns across 9 bases. V was pared by 5 bases and J by 2 bases, with 7 bases of the junction left unmatched. The CDR3 extends over 15 amino acids. Germline CDR1 is MNHEY and CDR2 is SVGAGI. Here the CDR3 reads CASSTSGSTTYEQYF. CDR3 nucleotide sequence: TGTGCCAGCAGTACTAGCGGGTCTACTACCTACGAGCAGTACTTC.

The V and J genes are TRBV27 and TRBJ2-6, with D hard to call. With 2 bases removed from V and 1 base from J, the gap between germline ends came to 6 bases. Germline CDR1 MNHEY, CDR2 SMNVEV (reference sequence). The CDR3 length is 15 residues. CDR3 DNA: TGTGCCAGCAGTTTACAGGTTTCTGGGGCCAACGTCCTGACTTTC. Its translation is CASSLQVSGANVLTF.

The chain carries TRBV12-3 or TRBV12-4 and TRBJ1-2; D remains ambiguous. V gave up 6 bases and J gave up 8 bases, with 13 bases separating them. This CDR3 spans 12 amino acids. CDR3: CASSQGGQGYTF. The CDR3 DNA follows: TGTGCCAGCAGCCAAGGAGGCCAGGGCTACACCTTC.

J is TRBJ1-1 and V is TRBV5-1; tentative D call: TRBD1 (5 bases). CDR3 length: 16 residues. CDR1 SGHRS and CDR2 YFSETQ come from the germline V gene. Trimming shortened V by 0 bases and J by 4 bases, and 16 bases separated the two germline ends. DNA of the CDR3: TGCGCCAGCAGCTTGGTTTCGGGGGGGAGAGGCACTGAAGCTTTCTTT. This gives the protein CASSLVSGGRGTEAFF.

Concerning this clone: The same CDR3 arises from other DNA sequences in this sample as well. Here the CDR3 reads CASSLEQGGGYTF. The CDR3 bases are TGTGCCAGCAGCTTAGAACAGGGTGGTGGCTACACCTTC. The chain uses TRBV7-9 and TRBJ1-2; perhaps TRBD1 as D (6 bases). Germline V gene lookup returns CDR1 SEHNR and CDR2 FQNEAQ (reference sequence). This CDR3 is 13 amino acids long. The ends were cut back, 1 base at V and 7 bases at J, with 10 bases in the middle.

CDR3 loop: CASSLDAGVYEQYF. In DNA form, the CDR3 reads TGTGCCAGCAGCTTGGACGCAGGGGTCTACGAGCAGTACTTC. The chain uses TRBV5-4 and TRBJ2-7, with D possibly matching TRBD1 (6 bases). The CDR3 runs to 14 residues. The germline V and J ends were trimmed by 0 bases and 3 bases, with 10 bases remaining between them. Germline CDR1 and CDR2: SGHNT and YYREEE (reference sequence).

V and J are TRBV27 and TRBJ2-3; 7 bases agree with TRBD2. This CDR3 is built from 14 residues. Germline assignment: CDR1 MNHEY and CDR2 SMNVEV (reference sequence). V shed 6 bases, J shed 2 bases, and the junction held 5 bases outside the gene matches. The CDR3 coding sequence is TGTGCCAGCAGATTAGCGGGTCACACAGATACGCAGTATTTT. Translating it yields CASRLAGHTDTQYF.

The chain recombines TRBV19 with TRBJ1-5, with TRBD1 as a possible D gene (5 bases). Per germline, CDR1 LNHDA and CDR2 SQIVND (reference sequence). The CDR3 spans 14 residues. V lost 5 bases to trimming and J lost 2 bases, with 10 bases between them. The CDR3 DNA reads as TGTGCCAGTAGTGGGGGGATGCGCAATCAGCCCCAGCATTTT. Amino acids: CASSGGMRNQPQHF.

V is TRBV27 and J is TRBJ1-2, with 7 bases aligning to TRBD1. J gave up 8 bases and V 5 bases, and 8 bases lay outside the gene matches. Looked up from germline, CDR1 is MNHEY and CDR2 is SMNVEV (reference sequence). The CDR3 length is 13 residues. The DNA for the CDR3 is TGTGCCAGCAGTATTGACAGGGTAGGCGGCTACACCTTC. Protein sequence: CASSIDRVGGYTF.

This clone showed up just a few times. The chain combines TRBV7-3 with TRBJ2-7; 9 bases are shared with TRBD1. V shed 2 bases, J shed 7 bases, and the junction held 3 bases outside the gene matches. Per the germline V gene, CDR1 is SGHTA and CDR2 is FQGTGA. The CDR3 loop spans 13 amino acids. The CDR3 DNA reads TGTGCCAGCAGCTTAGGGACAGGGAGTGAGCAGTACTTC. This sequence encodes CASSLGTGSEQYF.

This clone has a single count. V usage is TRBV5-4 and J usage is TRBJ2-1; no clear D. V lost 4 bases and J lost 8, with 16 bases in between. The germline gives CDR1 SGHNT, CDR2 YYREEE (reference sequence). The CDR3 is 14 residues long. In nucleotides, the CDR3 is TGTGCCAGCAGCGTGGAGCAGGATTGGTATGAGCAGTTCTTC. Translating it yields CASSVEQDWYEQFF.